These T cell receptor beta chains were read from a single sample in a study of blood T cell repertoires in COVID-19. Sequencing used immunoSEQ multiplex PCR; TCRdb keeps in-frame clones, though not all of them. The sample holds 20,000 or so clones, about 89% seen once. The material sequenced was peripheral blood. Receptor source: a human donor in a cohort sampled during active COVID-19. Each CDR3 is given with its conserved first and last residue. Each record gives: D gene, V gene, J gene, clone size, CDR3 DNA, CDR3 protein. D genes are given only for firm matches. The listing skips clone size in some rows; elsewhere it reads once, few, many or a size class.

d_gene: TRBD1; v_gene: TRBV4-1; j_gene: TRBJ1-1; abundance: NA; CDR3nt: TGCGCCAGCAGACACCATTCACAGGGGTTTACTGAAGCTTTCTTT; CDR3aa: CASRHHSQGFTEAFF
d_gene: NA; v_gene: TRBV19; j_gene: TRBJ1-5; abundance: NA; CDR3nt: TGTGCCAGTGGGACTGATCATGGATTAGGACAGCCCCAGCATTTT; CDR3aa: CASGTDHGLGQPQHF
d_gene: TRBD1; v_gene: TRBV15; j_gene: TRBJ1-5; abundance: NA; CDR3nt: TGTGCCACCAGCAGCCACGGGACAGGGGCGGGTCAGCCCCAGCATTTT; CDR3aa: CATSSHGTGAGQPQHF
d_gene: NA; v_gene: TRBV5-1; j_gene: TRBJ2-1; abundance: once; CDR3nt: TGCGCCAGCAGCTTCCGTGATGAGCAGTTCTTC; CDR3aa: CASSFRDEQFF
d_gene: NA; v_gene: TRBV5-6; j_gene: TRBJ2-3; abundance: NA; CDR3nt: TGTGCCAGCAGCTTGGGGTTGGGCGGGTTCACAGATACGCAGTATTTT; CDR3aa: CASSLGLGGFTDTQYF
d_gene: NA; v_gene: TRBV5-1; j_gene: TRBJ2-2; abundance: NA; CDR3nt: TGCGCCAGCAGCTTGTTGGGCAGGCTGAACACCGGGGAGCTGTTTTTT; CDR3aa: CASSLLGRLNTGELFF
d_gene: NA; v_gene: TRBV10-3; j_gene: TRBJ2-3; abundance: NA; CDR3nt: TGTGCCATCAGTGAGCCGCAGGGGAGCACAGATACGCAGTATTTT; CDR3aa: CAISEPQGSTDTQYF
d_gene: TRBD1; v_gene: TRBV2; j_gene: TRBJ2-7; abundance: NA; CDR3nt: TGTGCCAGCAGACGGGACAGCTACGAGCAGTACTTC; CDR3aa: CASRRDSYEQYF
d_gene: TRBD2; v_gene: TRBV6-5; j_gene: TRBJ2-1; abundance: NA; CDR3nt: TGTGCCAGCACCCCGACTAGCAAGAGCTACAATGAGCAGTTCTTC; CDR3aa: CASTPTSKSYNEQFF
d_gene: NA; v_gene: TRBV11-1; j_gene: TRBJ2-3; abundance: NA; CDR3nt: TGTGCCAGCAGCCGAGCGAGACTCACAGATACGCAGTATTTT; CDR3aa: CASSRARLTDTQYF
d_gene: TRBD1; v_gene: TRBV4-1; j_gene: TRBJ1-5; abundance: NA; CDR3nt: TGCGCCAGCAGCCATCGCCCGGGACAGGGGGCGCAGCCCCAGCATTTT; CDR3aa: CASSHRPGQGAQPQHF
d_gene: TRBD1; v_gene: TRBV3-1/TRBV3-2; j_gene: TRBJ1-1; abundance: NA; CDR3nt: TGTGCCAGCAGCCATGGGGACAGTGAAGCTTTCTTT; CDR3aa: CASSHGDSEAFF
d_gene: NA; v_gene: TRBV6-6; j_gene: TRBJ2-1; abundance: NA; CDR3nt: TGTGCCAGCAGTTACTCCCGGGTATACAATGAGCAGTTCTTC; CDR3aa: CASSYSRVYNEQFF
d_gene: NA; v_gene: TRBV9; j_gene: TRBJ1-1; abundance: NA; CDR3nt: TGTGCCAGCAGCGTAGCTGGTTCGGACACTGAAGCTTTCTTT; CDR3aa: CASSVAGSDTEAFF
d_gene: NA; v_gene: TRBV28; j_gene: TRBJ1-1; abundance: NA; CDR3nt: TGTGCCAGCAGTTTATGGCCCTCGAGGGGAGGGGGTAACACTGAAGCTTTCTTT; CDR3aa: CASSLWPSRGGGNTEAFF
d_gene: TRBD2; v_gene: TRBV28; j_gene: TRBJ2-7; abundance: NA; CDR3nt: TGTGCCAGCAGTTTGGATAGCGGGCCCTCCTACGAGCAGTACTTC; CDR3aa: CASSLDSGPSYEQYF
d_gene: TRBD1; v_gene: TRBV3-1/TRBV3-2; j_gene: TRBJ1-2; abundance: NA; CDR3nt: TGTGCCAGCAGCCCTGACAGGGTGTATGGCTACACCTTC; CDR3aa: CASSPDRVYGYTF
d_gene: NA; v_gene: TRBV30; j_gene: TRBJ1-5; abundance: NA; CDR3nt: TGTGCCTGGAGTATAGGGGGTTATCAGCCCCAGCATTTT; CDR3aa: CAWSIGGYQPQHF
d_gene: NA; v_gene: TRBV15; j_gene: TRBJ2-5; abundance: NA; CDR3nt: TGTGCCACCAGCCCCCGACTAGAAGAGACCCAGTACTTC; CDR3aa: CATSPRLEETQYF
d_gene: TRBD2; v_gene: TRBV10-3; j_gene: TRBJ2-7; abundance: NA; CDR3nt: TGTGCCACACGGGACAGCGGGACTAGCGTCTCCTACGAGCAGTACTTC; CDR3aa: CATRDSGTSVSYEQYF
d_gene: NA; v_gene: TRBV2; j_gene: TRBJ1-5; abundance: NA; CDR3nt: TGTGCCAGCAGTGAACGCAGGGGCAGCAATCAGCCCCAGCATTTT; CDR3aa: CASSERRGSNQPQHF
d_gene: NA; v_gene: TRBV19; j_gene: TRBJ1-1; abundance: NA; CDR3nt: TGTGCCAGTAGTATAGGTACTGGGAACACTGAAGCTTTCTTT; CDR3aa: CASSIGTGNTEAFF
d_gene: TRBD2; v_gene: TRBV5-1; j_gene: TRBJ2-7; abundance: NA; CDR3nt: TGCGCCAGCTGGCGAGGCGGGAGTGAAGAGCAGTACTTC; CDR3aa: CASWRGGSEEQYF
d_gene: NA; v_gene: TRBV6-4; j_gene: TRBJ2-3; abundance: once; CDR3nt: TGTGCCAGCAGTGACTCTGGCGAGGGATTAACAGATACGCAGTATTTT; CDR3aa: CASSDSGEGLTDTQYF
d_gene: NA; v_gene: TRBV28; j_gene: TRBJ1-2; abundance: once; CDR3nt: TGTGCCAGCTCATTTCGGGGAAGGGCTTACGGCTACACCTTC; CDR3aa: CASSFRGRAYGYTF
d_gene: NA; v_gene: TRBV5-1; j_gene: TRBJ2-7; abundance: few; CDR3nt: TGCGCCAGCAGAAAACAACAGGAGCCTGGCTACGAGCAGTACTTC; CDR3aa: CASRKQQEPGYEQYF
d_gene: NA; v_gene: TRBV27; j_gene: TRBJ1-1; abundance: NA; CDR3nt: TGTGCCAGCAGCCGTGCGGGGTGGGGAGGGACTGAAGCTTTCTTT; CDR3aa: CASSRAGWGGTEAFF
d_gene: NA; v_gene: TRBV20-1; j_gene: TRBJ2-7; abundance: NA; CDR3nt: TGCAGTGCTAGTGGGCGGTATGCCTACGAGCAGTACTTC; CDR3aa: CSASGRYAYEQYF
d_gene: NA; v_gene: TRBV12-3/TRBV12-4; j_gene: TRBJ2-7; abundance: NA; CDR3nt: TGTGCCAGCAGCTATGAGCCCTACGAGCAGTACTTC; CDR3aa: CASSYEPYEQYF
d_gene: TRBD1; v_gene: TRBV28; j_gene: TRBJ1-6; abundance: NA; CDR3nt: TGTGCCAGCAGTTTCCCCGACAGGGTCGGTTCACCCCTCCACTTT; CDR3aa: CASSFPDRVGSPLHF
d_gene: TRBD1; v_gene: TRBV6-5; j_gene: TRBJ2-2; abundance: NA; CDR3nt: TGTGCCAGCAGTTCACAGGGGCAAAACACCGGGGAGCTGTTTTTT; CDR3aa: CASSSQGQNTGELFF
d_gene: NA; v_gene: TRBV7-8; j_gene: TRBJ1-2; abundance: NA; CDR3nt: TGTGCCAGCAGCCCTGGGAGGGACATAAGCTATGGCTACACCTTC; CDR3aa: CASSPGRDISYGYTF
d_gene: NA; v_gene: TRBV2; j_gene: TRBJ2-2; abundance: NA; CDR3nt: TGTGCCAGCAGTAACCCCCCTGAGAAGCGGACTTTGAACACCGGGGAGCTGTTTTTT; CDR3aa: CASSNPPEKRTLNTGELFF
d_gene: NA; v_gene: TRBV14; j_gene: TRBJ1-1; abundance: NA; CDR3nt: TGTGCCAGCAGCCAACTTACAGGTTCTGCTTTCTTT; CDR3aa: CASSQLTGSAFF
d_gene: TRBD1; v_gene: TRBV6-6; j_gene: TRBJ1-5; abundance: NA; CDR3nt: TGTGCCAGCGCCGATCCGGACAGGGTTAATCAGCCCCAGCATTTT; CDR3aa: CASADPDRVNQPQHF
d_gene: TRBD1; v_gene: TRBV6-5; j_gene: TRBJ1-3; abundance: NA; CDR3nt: TGTGCCAGCAGTTGGCGACAGGGGGGAAACACCATATATTTT; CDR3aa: CASSWRQGGNTIYF
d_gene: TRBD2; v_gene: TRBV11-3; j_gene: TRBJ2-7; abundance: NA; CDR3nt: TGTGCCAGCAGCTTCAGCGGGAGGGACTACGAGCAGTACTTC; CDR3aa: CASSFSGRDYEQYF
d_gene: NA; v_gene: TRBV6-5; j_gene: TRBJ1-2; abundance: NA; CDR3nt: TGTGCCAGCAGTTACTCGCCGAGGACAGTCTATGGCTACACCTTC; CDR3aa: CASSYSPRTVYGYTF
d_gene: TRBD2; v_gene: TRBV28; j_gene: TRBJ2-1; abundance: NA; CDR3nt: TGTGCCAGCAGCCCCCAGTGGGCTAGCGGGAGTAATGAGCAGTTCTTC; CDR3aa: CASSPQWASGSNEQFF
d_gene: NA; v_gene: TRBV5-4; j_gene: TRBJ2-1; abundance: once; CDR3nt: TGTGCCAGCAGCGTTAATTCGGACAGTTACAATGAGCAGTTCTTC; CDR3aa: CASSVNSDSYNEQFF
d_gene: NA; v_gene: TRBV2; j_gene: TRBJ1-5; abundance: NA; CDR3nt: TGTGCCAGCAGTCCAACAGGGTATAGCAATCAGCCCCAGCATTTT; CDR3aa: CASSPTGYSNQPQHF
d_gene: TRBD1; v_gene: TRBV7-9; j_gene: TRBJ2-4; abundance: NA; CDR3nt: TGTGCCAGCAGCTCATCGACAGGGGGGCTTGGCAAAAACATTCAGTACTTC; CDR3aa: CASSSSTGGLGKNIQYF
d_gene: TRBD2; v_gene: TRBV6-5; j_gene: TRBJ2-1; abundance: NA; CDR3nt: TGTGCCAGCAGTTACTCGATAGCGGGGCCGCCGGAGCAGTTCTTC; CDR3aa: CASSYSIAGPPEQFF
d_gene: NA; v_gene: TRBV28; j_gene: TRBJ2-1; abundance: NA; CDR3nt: TGTGCCAGCAGTCCCCCCCCAGGTATCTTGAATGAGCAGTTCTTC; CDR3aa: CASSPPPGILNEQFF
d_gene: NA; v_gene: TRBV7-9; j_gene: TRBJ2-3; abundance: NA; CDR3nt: TGTGCCAGCAGATCAAGCGAGATCACAGATACGCAGTATTTT; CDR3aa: CASRSSEITDTQYF
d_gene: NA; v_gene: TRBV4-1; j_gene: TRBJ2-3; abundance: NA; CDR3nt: TGCGCCAGCAGCCAAGATCCCCCCCTGGGGGGAGCCACAGATACGCAGTATTTT; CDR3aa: CASSQDPPLGGATDTQYF
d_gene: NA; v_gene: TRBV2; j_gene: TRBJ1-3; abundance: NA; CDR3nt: TGTGCCAGTACGTTAACAGGAACGTCTGGAAACACCATATATTTT; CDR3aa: CASTLTGTSGNTIYF
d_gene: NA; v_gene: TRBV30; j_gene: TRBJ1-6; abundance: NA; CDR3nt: TGTGCCTGGAGCGAGAACAATTCACCCCTCCACTTT; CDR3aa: CAWSENNSPLHF
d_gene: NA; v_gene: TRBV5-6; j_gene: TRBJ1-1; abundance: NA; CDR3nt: TGTGCCAGCAGCTTGGAAGACAGGAACACTGAAGCTTTCTTT; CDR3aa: CASSLEDRNTEAFF
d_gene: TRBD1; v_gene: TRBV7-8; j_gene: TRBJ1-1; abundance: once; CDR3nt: TGTGCCAGCAGCACCCGACAGGGGAACACTGAAGCTTTCTTT; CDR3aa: CASSTRQGNTEAFF
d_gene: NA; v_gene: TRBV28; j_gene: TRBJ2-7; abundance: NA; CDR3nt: TGTGCCAGCATCTCCCACTCCCCGGAGATCCGCGAGCAGTACTTC; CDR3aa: CASISHSPEIREQYF
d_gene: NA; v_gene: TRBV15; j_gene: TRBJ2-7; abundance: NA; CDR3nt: TGTGCCACCAGCAGCCTTCGAGGGTACGAGCAGTACTTC; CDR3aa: CATSSLRGYEQYF
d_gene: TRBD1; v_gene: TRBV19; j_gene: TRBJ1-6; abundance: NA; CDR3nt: TGTGCCAGTAGAGACCGGGACAGCCTTAATTCACCCCTCCACTTT; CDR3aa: CASRDRDSLNSPLHF
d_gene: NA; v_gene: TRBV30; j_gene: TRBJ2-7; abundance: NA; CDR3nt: TGTGCCTGGAGTTTCGAGGGCGAGCAGTACTTC; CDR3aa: CAWSFEGEQYF
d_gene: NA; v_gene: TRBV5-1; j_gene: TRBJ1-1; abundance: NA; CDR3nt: TGCGCCAGCAGCTTTTCCGTGAACACTGAAGCTTTCTTT; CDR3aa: CASSFSVNTEAFF
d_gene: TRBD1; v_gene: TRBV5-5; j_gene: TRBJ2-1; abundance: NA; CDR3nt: TGTGCCAGCAGCCCTGGACAGGGAGAATTCAATGAGCAGTTCTTC; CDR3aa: CASSPGQGEFNEQFF
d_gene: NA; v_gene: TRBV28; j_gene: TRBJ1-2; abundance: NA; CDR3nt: TGTGCCAGCAGTTCCGAGGATGGCTACACCTTC; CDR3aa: CASSSEDGYTF
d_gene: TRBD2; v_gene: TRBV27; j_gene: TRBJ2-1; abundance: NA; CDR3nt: TGTGCCAGCAGTCCCCCGACTAGCGGGAGGGGTCAAAATGAGCAGTTCTTC; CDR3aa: CASSPPTSGRGQNEQFF
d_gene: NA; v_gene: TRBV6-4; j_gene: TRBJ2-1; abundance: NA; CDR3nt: TGTGCCAGCAGTGATTCGTCGGCCAGCGGAGAAAATGAGCAGTTCTTC; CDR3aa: CASSDSSASGENEQFF